This paragraph reports one T cell receptor (beta chain). V was pared by 4 bases and J by 8 bases, with 11 bases of the junction left unmatched. The CDR3 loop spans 14 amino acids. The germline V gene encodes CDR1 SQVTM and CDR2 ANQGSEA. Donors in Cohort 3 counted as recovered after two negative PCRs, clearance, or symptom resolution. The record originates from a study of blood T cell repertoires in COVID-19. Study background: The United States, Italy and Spain were the sources of the acute and convalescent COVID-19 samples. T cells, B-cell-depleted T cells, or PBMCs provided the cDNA or gDNA that served as material.

In the original processing: Nucleated cell number was recorded as an estimate derived from reference gene primer amplification. Measured with immunoSEQ multiplex PCR; TCRdb has only the in-frame clones, and not every one. V, J and clone size reflect that table, while D and trimming were determined from the DNA. The sample gives 250,000 to 350,000 clones, approximately 83% of which show up once; around 4.5% is in the top ten. The chain combines TRBV29-1 with TRBJ1-3, with 7 bases fitting TRBD1. The sequence came from a woman younger than 45 who had recovered from COVID-19. The sequencing input was PBMCs or T cells enriched from blood (not recorded which). The CDR3 nucleotides are TGCAGCGTTGTGTCTCCCGTAGGGGGCCACACCATATATTTT. Translating gives CSVVSPVGGHTIYF.